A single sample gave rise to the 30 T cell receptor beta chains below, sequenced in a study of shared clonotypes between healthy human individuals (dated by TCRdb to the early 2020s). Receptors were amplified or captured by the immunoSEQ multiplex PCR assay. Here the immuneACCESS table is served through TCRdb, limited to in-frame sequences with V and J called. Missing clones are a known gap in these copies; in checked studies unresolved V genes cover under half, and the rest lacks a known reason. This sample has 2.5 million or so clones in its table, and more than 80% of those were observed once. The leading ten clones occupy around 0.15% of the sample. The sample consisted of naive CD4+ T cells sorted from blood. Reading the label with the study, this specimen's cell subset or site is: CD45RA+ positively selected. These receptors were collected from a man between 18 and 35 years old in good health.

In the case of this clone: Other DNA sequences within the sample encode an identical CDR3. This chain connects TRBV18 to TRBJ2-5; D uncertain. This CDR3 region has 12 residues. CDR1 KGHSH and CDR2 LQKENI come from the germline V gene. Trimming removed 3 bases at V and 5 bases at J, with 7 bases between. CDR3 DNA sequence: TGTGCCAGCTCACCTCTGGGGGAGACCCAGTACTTC. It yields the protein CASSPLGETQYF.

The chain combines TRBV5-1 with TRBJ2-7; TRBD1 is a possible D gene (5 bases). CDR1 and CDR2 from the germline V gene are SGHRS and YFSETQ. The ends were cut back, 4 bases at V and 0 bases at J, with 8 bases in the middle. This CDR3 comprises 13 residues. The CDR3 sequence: CASSQGSSYEQYF. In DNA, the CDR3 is TGCGCCAGCAGCCAGGGAAGCTCCTACGAGCAGTACTTC.

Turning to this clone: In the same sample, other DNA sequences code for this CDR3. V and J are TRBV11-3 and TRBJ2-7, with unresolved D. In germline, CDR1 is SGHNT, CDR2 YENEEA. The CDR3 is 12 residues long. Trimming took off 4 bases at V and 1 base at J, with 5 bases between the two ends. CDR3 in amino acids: CASSSNSYEQYF. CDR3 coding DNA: TGTGCCAGCAGCTCGAATTCCTACGAGCAGTACTTC. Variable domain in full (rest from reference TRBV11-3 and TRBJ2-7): EAGVVQSPRYKIIEKKQPVAFWCNPISGHNTLYWYLQNLGQGPELLIRYENEEAVDDSQLPKDRFSAERLKGVDSTLKIQPAELGDSAVYLCASSSNSYEQYFGPGTRLTVT.

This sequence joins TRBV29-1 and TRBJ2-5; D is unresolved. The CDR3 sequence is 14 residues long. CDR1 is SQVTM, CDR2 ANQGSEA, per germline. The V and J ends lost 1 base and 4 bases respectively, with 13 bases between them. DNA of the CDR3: TGCAGCGTTGAAGGCCGGATGGGCTTAGAGACCCAGTACTTC. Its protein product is CSVEGRMGLETQYF.

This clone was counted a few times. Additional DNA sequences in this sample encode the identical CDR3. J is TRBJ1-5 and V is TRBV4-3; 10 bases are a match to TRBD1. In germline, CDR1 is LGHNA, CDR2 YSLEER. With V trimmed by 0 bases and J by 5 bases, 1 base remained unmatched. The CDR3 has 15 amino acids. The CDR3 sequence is CASSQDGTGDQPQHF. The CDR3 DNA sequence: TGCGCCAGCAGCCAAGACGGGACAGGGGATCAGCCCCAGCATTTT.

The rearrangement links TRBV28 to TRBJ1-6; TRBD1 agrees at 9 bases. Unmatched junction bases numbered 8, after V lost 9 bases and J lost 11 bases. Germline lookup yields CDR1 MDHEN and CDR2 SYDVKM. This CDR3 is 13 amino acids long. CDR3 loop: CASITGGEPPLHF. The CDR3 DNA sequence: TGTGCCAGTATAACAGGGGGCGAACCACCCCTCCACTTT.

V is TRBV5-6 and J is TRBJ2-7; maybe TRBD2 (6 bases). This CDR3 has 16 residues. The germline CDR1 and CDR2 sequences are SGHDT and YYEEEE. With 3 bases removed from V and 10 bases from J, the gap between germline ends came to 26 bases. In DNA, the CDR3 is TGTGCCAGCAGCTCCCGGAGGGGACTCGTGGCTTCAGTCCAGTACTTC. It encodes CASSSRRGLVASVQYF.

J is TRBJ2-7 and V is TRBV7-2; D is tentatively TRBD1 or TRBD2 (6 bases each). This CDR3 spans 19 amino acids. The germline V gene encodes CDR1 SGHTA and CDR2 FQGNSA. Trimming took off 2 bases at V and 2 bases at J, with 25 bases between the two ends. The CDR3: CASSLKRGTQWAGAYEQYF. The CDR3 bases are TGTGCCAGCAGCTTAAAAAGGGGGACTCAGTGGGCTGGGGCCTACGAGCAGTACTTC.

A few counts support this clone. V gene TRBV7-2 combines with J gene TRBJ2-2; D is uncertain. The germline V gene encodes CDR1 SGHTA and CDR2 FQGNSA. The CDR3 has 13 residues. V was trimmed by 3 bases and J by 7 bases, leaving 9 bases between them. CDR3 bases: TGTGCCAGCAGCTTTAGTCCAAACGGGGAGCTGTTTTTT. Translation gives CASSFSPNGELFF.

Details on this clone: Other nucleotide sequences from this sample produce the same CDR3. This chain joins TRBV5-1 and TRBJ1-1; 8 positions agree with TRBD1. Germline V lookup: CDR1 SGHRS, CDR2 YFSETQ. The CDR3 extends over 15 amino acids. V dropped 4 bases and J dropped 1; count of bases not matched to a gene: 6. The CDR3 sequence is CASSPAGTGNTEAFF. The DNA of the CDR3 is TGCGCCAGCAGCCCGGCTGGGACAGGGAACACTGAAGCTTTCTTT.

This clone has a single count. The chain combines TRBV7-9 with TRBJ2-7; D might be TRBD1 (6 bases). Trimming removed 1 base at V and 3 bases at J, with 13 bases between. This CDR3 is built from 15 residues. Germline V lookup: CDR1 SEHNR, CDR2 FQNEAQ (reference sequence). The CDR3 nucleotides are TGTGCCAGCAGCTTAGGGGTAGGGACAAACTACGAGCAGTACTTC. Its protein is CASSLGVGTNYEQYF.

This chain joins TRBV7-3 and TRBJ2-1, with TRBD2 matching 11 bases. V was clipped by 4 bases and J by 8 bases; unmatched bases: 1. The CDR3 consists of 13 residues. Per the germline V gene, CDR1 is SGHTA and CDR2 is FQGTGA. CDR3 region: CASSSTSGDEQFF. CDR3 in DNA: TGTGCCAGCAGCTCGACTAGCGGGGATGAGCAGTTCTTC.

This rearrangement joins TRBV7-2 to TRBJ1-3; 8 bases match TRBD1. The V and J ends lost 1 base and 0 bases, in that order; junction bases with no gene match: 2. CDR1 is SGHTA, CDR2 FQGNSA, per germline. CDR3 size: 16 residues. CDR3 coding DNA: TGTGCCAGCAGCTTAGGGGGACAGGCCTCTGGAAACACCATATATTTT. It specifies CASSLGGQASGNTIYF.

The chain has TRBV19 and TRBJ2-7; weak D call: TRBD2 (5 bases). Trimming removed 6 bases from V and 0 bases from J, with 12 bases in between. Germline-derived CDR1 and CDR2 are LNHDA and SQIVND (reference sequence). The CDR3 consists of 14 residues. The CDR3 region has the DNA TGTGCCAGTAGCCCGGTTGGGAGCTCCTACGAGCAGTACTTC. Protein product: CASSPVGSSYEQYF.

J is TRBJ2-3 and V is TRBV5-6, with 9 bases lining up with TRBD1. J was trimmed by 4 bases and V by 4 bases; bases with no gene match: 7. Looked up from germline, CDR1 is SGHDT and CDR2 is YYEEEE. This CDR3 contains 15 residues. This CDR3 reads CASSIPGQGPDTQYF. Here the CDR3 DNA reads TGTGCCAGCAGCATCCCGGGACAGGGCCCAGATACGCAGTATTTT.

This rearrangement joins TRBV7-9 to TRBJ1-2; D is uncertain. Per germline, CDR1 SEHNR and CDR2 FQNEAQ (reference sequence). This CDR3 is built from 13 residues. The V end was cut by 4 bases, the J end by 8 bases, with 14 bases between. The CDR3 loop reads CASSSEGAFGYTF. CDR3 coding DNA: TGTGCCAGCAGCTCCGAAGGCGCTTTCGGCTACACCTTC.

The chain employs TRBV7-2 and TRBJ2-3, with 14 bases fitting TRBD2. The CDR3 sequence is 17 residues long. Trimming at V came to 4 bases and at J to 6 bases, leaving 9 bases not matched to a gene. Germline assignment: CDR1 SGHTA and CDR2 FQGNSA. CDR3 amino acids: CASSSNGLAGGRDTQYF. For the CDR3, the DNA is TGTGCCAGCAGCTCGAATGGACTAGCGGGAGGCAGGGATACGCAGTATTTT.

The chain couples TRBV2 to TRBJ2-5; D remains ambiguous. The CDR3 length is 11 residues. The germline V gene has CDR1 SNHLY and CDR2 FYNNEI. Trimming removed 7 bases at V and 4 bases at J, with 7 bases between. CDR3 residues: CASMKGETQYF. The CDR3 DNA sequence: TGTGCCAGCATGAAAGGAGAGACCCAGTACTTC.

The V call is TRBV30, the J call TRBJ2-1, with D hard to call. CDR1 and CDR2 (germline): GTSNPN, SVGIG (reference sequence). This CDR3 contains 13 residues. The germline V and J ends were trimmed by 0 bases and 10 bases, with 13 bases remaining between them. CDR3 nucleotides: TGTGCCTGGAGTGTACGTGTGACGGGCGAGCAGTTCTTC. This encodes CAWSVRVTGEQFF.

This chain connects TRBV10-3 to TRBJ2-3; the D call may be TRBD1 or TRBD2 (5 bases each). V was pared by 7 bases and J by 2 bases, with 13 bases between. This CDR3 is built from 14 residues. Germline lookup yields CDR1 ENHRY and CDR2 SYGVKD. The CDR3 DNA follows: TGTGCCATCACGCCGGGGCTAGTCACAGATACGCAGTATTTT. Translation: CAITPGLVTDTQYF.

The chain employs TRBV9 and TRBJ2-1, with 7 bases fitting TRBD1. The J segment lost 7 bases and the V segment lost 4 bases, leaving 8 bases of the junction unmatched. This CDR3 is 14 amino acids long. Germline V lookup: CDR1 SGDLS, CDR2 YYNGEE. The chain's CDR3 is CASSNRQGSNEQFF. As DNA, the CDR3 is TGTGCCAGCAGCAACCGACAGGGATCTAATGAGCAGTTCTTC.

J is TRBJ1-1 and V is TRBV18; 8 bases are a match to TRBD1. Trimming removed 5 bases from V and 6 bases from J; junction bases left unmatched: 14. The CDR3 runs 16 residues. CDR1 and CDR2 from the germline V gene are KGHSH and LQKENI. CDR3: CASSDGQGLLESEAFF. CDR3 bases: TGTGCCAGCTCAGATGGACAGGGTTTGTTAGAATCTGAAGCTTTCTTT. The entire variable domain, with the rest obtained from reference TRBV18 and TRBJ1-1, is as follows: NAGVMQNPRHLVRRRGQEARLRCSPMKGHSHVYWYRQLPEEGLKFMVYLQKENIIDESGMPKERFSAEFPKEGPSILRIQQVVRGDSAAYFCASSDGQGLLESEAFFGQGTRLTVV.

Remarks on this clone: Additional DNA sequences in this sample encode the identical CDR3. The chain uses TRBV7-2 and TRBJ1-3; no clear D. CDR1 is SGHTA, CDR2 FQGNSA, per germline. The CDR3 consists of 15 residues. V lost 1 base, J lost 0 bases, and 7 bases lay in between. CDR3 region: CASSLGSPSGNTIYF. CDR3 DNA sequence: TGTGCCAGCAGCTTAGGCAGCCCCTCTGGAAACACCATATATTTT.

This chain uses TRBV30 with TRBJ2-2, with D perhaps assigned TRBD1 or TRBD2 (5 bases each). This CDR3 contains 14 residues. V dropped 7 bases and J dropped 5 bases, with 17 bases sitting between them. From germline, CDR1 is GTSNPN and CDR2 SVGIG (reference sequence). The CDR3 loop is CALDGGTRTGELFF. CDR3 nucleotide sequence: TGTGCCTTGGATGGGGGTACCCGAACCGGGGAGCTGTTTTTT. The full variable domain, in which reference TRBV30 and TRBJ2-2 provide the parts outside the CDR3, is SQTIHQWPATLVQPVGSPLSLECTVEGTSNPNLYWYRQAAGRGLQLLFYSVGIGQISSEVPQNLSASRPQDRQFILSSKKLLLSDSGFYLCALDGGTRTGELFFGEGSRLTVL.

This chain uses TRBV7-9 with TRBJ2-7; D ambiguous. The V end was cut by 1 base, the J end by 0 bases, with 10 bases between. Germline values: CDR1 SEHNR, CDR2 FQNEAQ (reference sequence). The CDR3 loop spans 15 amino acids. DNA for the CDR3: TGTGCCAGCAGCTTAGAGCAAGGTTACTCCTACGAGCAGTACTTC. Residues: CASSLEQGYSYEQYF.

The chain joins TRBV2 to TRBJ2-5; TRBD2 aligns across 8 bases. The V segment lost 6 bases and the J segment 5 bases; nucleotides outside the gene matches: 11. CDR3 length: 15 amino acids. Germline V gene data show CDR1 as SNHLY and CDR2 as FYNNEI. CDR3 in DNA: TGTGCCAGCAGGGGACTTGCGGGAGGCCCGGAGACCCAGTACTTC. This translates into CASRGLAGGPETQYF.

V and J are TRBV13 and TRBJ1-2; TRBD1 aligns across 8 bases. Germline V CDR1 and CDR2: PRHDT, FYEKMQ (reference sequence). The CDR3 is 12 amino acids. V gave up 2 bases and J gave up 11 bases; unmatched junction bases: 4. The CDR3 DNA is TGTGCCAGCAGCTTACGGACAGGGAGGTACACCTTC. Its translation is CASSLRTGRYTF.

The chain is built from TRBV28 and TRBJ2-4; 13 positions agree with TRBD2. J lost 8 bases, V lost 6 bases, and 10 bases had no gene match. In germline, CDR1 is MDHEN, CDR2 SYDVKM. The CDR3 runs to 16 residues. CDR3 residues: CASSPRTSGGKDIQYF. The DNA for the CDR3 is TGTGCCAGCAGCCCCAGGACTAGCGGGGGCAAGGACATTCAGTACTTC.

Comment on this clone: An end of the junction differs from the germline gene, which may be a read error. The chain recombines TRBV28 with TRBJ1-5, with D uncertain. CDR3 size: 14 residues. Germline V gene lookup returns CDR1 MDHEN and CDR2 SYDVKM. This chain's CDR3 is CASRLTAYNQPQHF. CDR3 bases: TGTGCCAGCCGTTTAACAGCGTACAATCAGCCCCAGCATTTT.

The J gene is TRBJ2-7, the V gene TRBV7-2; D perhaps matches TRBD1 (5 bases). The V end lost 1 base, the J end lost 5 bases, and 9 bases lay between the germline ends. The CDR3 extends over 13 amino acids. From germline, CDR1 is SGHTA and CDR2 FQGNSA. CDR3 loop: CASSLGQGNEQYF. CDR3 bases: TGTGCCAGCAGCTTAGGGCAGGGCAACGAGCAGTACTTC.